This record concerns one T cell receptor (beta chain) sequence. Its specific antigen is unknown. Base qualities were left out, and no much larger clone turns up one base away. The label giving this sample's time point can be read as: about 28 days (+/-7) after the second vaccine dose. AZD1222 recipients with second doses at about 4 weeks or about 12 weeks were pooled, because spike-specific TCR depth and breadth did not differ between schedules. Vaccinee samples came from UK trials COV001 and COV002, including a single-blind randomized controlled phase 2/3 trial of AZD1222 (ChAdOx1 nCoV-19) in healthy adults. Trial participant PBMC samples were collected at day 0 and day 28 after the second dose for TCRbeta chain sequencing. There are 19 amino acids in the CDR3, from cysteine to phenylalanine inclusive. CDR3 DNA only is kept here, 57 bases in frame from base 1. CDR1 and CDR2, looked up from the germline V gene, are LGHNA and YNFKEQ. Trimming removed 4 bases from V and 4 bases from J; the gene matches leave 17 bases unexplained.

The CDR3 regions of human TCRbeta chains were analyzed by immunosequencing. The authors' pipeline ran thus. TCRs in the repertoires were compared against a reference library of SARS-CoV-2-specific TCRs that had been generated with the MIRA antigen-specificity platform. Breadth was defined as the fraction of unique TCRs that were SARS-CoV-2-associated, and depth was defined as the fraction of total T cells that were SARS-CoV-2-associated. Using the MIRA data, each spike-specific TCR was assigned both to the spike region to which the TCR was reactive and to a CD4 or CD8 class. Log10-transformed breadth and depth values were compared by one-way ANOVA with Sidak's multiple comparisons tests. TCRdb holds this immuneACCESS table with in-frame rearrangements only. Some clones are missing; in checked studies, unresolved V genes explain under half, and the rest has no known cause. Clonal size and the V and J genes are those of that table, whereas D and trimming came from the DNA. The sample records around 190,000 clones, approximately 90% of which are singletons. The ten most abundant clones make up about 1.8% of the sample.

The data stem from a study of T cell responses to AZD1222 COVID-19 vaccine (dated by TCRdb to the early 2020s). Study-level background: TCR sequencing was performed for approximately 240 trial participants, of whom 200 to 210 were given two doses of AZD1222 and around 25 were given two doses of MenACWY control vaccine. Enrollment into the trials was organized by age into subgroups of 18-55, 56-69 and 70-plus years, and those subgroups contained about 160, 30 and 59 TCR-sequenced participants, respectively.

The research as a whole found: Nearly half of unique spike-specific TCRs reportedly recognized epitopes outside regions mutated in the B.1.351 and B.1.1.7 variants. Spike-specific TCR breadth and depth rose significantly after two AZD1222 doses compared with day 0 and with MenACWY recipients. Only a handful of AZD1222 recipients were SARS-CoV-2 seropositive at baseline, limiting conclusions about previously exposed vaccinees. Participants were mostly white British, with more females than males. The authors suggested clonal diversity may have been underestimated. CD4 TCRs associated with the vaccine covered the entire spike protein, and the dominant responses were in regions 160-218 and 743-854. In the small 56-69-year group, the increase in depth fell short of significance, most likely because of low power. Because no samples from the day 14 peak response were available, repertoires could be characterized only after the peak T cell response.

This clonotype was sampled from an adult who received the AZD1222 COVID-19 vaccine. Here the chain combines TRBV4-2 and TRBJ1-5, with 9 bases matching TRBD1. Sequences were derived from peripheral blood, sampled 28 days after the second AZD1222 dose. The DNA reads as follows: TGTGCCAGCAGCCCCAGCCAATCAACTCCCGGGACAGGGAATCAGCCCCAGCATTTT. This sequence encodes CASSPSQSTPGTGNQPQHF.